This T cell receptor beta chain stems from a study of T cell responses to AZD1222 COVID-19 vaccine. Notes on this clone: Its specificity is unknown.

Study-wide findings and caveats: Clonal diversity may have been underestimated, and the donors were mostly white British, with more females than males. The span of vaccine-associated CD4 TCRs extended across spike, with dominance at 160-218 and 743-854. Unmutated regions of variants are reportedly targeted by nearly half of spike-specific TCRs. Spike-specific TCR breadth and depth rose after two AZD1222 doses.

Profiling relied on immunoSEQ multiplex PCR, and the TCRdb table lists in-frame clones only, not all of them. The sample has fewer than 180,000 clones; around 90% are singletons. Germline assignment: CDR1 MNHEY and CDR2 SMNVEV (reference sequence). This CDR3 has 16 residues. Unmatched junction bases numbered 7, after V lost 3 bases and J lost 5 bases. The receptor comes from an adult who received the AZD1222 COVID-19 vaccine. The chain combines TRBV27 with TRBJ2-2; 9 bases are a match to TRBD2. The sample was peripheral blood, taken 28 days after the second AZD1222 dose. DNA of the CDR3: TGTGCCAGCAGTTTCGTTAGCGGGAGTAGGACCGGGGAGCTGTTTTTT. It encodes CASSFVSGSRTGELFF.